This T cell receptor beta chain was captured by sequencing in a study of blood T cell repertoires in COVID-19. As for the study in general: Samples representing acute and convalescent COVID-19 were sourced from the United States, Italy and Spain. The analysed material was cDNA or gDNA that came from T cells, B-cell-depleted T cells, or PBMCs.

Trimming stripped 2 bases from V and 1 base from J, with 11 bases between. The CDR3 contains 15 residues. CDR1 and CDR2 from the germline V gene are MNHEY and SVGAGI. Original processing notes: Nucleated cell number was recorded as an estimate derived from reference gene primer amplification. This table comes from immunoSEQ multiplex PCR, and its TCRdb copy is limited to in-frame clones, with some not included. V and J calls and clone size are copied from that table; D and trimming were computed from the DNA. In the table there are hundreds of thousands of clones, 65% to 90% of which are singletons. The J gene is TRBJ1-1, the V gene TRBV6-5; maybe TRBD1 (6 bases). This sequence originates from a man aged 50 to 60 with acute or convalescent COVID-19. Sequencing used peripheral blood. Here the CDR3 reads CASSYADSSNTEAFF. In DNA, the CDR3 is TGTGCCAGCAGTTACGCGGACAGCTCGAACACTGAAGCTTTCTTT.